The 10 T cell receptor beta chains reported below all come from one sample, sequenced in a study of radiation and T cells in renal cell carcinoma. Indicated time point: baseline pretreatment blood. The treatment here: 15 Gy SBRT to primary tumor, nephrectomy 4 weeks later. This table comes from immunoSEQ multiplex PCR, and its TCRdb copy is limited to in-frame clones, with some not included. In the table there are 150,000 or so clones, about 87% of which are singletons. Sequenced material: blood, taken from a patient whose treatment included radiotherapy and nephrectomy. The source is a woman aged 70-85 years with renal cell carcinoma.

The chain uses TRBV2 and TRBJ1-1; possible D gene TRBD1, 5 bases. CDR1 SNHLY and CDR2 FYNNEI come from the germline V gene. Deletions cut 4 bases from V and 7 bases from J, with 13 bases between. This CDR3 is built from 13 residues. The CDR3 bases are TGTGCCAGCAGTGTCCGGCAGGGAATTGAAGCTTTCTTT. Protein sequence: CASSVRQGIEAFF.

V usage is TRBV7-2 and J usage is TRBJ1-1; the D is unclear. Germline CDR1 SGHTA, CDR2 FQGNSA. This CDR3 spans 12 amino acids. Trimming took off 4 bases at V and 0 bases at J, with 3 bases between the two ends. CDR3 residues: CASSSVNTEAFF. As DNA, the CDR3 is TGTGCCAGCAGCTCAGTGAACACTGAAGCTTTCTTT.

The chain couples TRBV11-2 to TRBJ2-6; D uncertain. The germline V and J ends were trimmed by 5 bases and 0 bases, with 11 bases remaining between them. The CDR3 has 16 residues. CDR1 is SGHAT, CDR2 FQNNGV, per germline. The chain's CDR3 is CASSRASSSGANVLTF. The CDR3 bases are TGTGCCAGCAGCCGGGCCTCCAGCTCTGGGGCCAACGTCCTGACTTTC.

This clone was seen just once. The V call is TRBV6-5, the J call TRBJ1-4; no clear D. This CDR3 comprises 14 residues. V shed 10 bases and J shed 7 bases, with 19 bases lying between them. Germline V lookup: CDR1 MNHEY, CDR2 SVGAGI. The CDR3 loop is CATKGSGRGEKLFF. CDR3 sequence (DNA): TGTGCCACCAAGGGTTCTGGTCGGGGTGAAAAACTGTTTTTT.

This clone was seen just once. This chain connects TRBV4-1 to TRBJ1-1; D not resolved. Deletions cut 4 bases from V and 10 bases from J, with 13 bases between. The CDR3 runs 12 residues. Germline V gives CDR1 MGHRA, CDR2 YSYEKL. Here the CDR3 DNA reads TGCGCCAGCAGCCCGGGATTTTTAGGAGCTTTCTTT. Its translation is CASSPGFLGAFF.

The gene calls are TRBV6-5 and TRBJ1-1; D might be TRBD1 (5 bases). Trimming took 6 bases from V and 1 from J, leaving 12 bases between them. This CDR3 comprises 14 residues. In germline, CDR1 is MNHEY, CDR2 SVGAGI. The CDR3 loop reads CASRIRVANTEAFF. The CDR3, as DNA: TGTGCCAGCAGAATCAGGGTTGCGAACACTGAAGCTTTCTTT.

The V gene is TRBV7-2, the J gene TRBJ1-3; D uncertain. V was trimmed by 3 bases and J by 7 bases, leaving 4 bases between them. The CDR3 has 11 amino acids. Germline assignment: CDR1 SGHTA and CDR2 FQGNSA. CDR3 residues: CASSFENTIYF. In DNA, the CDR3 is TGTGCCAGCAGCTTCGAGAACACCATATATTTT. Drawing the rest from reference TRBV7-2 and TRBJ1-3, the complete variable domain is GAGVSQSPSNKVTEKGKDVELRCDPISGHTALYWYRQSLGQGLEFLIYFQGNSAPDKSGLPSDRFSAERTGGSVSTLTIQRTQQEDSAVYLCASSFENTIYFGEGSWLTVV.

V gene TRBV9 combines with J gene TRBJ2-5; 9 bases are shared with TRBD1. The CDR3 contains 14 residues. From germline, CDR1 is SGDLS and CDR2 YYNGEE. V lost 2 bases to trimming and J lost 5 bases; unmatched junction nucleotides: 4. CDR3 coding DNA: TGTGCCAGCAGCGTTACAGGGGGCGAGGAGACCCAGTACTTC. It encodes CASSVTGGEETQYF.

The gene calls are TRBV5-1 and TRBJ2-2; D may correspond to TRBD1 or TRBD2 (6 bases each). Germline CDR1 and CDR2: SGHRS and YFSETQ. Trimming took off 0 bases at V and 3 bases at J, with 12 bases between the two ends. CDR3 length: 16 amino acids. The CDR3 is CASSLAPGADTGELFF. The CDR3 nucleotides are TGCGCCAGCAGCTTGGCTCCGGGGGCGGACACCGGGGAGCTGTTTTTT.

V and J are TRBV4-2 and TRBJ2-3; D possibly corresponds to TRBD2 (5 bases). The ends were cut back, 2 bases at V and 2 bases at J, with 11 bases in the middle. CDR3 length: 15 residues. From germline, CDR1 is LGHNA and CDR2 YNFKEQ. The CDR3 coding sequence is TGTGCCAGCAGCCAAACTGGCGGGTACACAGATACGCAGTATTTT. It specifies CASSQTGGYTDTQYF.